This T cell receptor beta chain was captured by sequencing in a study of CD8 T cells in ankylosing spondylitis. Notes on the study in general: Seemingly distinctive of ankylosing spondylitis blood was a TCR beta motif formed by eight highly homologous variants.

TCRdb used MiXCR to reprocess the 5' RACE reads, holding one entry per CDR3 protein. The sample has over 400,000 distinct CDR3 sequences, roughly 27% seen once. In its sample, this clonotype was seen a few times. What it binds is unknown. Germline V CDR1 and CDR2: SEHNR, FQNEAQ (reference sequence). The CDR3 spans 11 residues. Trimming shortened V by 2 bases and J by 14 bases, and 12 bases separated the two germline ends. The rearrangement links TRBV7-9 to TRBJ2-5, with D possibly being TRBD1 or TRBD2 (5 bases each). This clonotype was obtained from a male donor with ankylosing spondylitis. The sample was blood, either unsorted or a sorted T cell fraction (not recorded which). The CDR3 region is CASSLTGPYYF. The CDR3 nucleotides are TGTGCCAGCAGCTTAACGGGACCATACTACTTC.